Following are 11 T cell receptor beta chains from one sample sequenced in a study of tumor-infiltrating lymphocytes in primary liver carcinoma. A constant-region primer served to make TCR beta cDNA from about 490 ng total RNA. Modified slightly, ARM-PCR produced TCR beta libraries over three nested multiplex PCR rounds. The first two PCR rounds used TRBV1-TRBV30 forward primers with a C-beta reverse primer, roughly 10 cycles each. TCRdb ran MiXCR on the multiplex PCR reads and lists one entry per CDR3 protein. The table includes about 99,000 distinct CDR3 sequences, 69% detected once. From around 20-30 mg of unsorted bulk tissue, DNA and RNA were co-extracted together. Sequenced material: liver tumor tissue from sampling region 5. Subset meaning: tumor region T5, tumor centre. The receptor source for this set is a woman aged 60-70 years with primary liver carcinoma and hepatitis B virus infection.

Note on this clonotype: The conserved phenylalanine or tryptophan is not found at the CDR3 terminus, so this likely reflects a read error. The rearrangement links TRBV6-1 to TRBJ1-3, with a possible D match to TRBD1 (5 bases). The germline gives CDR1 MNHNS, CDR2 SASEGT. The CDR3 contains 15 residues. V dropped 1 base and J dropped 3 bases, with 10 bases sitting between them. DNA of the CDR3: TGTGCCAGCAGTGAAGGGGTAAGGGGTGGAAACACCATATATCTT. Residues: CASSEGVRGGNTIYL.

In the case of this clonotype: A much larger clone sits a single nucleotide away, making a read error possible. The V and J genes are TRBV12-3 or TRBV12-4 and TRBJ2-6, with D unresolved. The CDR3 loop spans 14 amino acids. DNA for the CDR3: TGTGCCAGCGGTTTCAGCTCTGGGGCCAACGTCCTGACTTTC. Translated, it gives CASGFSSGANVLTF.

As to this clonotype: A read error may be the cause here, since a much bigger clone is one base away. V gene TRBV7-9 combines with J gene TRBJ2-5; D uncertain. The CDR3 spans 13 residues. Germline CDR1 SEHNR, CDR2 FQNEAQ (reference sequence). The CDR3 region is CANSLSPEETQYF. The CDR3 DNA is TGTGCCAACAGCTTATCCCCGGAGGAGACCCAGTACTTC.

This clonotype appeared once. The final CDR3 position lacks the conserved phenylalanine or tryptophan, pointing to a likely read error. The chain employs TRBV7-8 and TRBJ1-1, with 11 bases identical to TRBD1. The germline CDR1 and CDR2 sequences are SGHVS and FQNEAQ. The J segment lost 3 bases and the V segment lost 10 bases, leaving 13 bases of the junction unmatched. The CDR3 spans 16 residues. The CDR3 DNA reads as TGTGCCAACAACTTAGGGACAGGGGGGCTGGACACTGAAGCTTTCATT. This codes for CANNLGTGGLDTEAFI.

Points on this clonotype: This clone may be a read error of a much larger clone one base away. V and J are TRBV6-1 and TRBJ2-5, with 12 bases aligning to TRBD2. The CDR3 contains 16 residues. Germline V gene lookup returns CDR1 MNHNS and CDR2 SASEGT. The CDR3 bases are TGTGCCAGCAGCGAACGACGGACTAGCGGGACTACGGTGGTACTATTC. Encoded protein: CASSERRTSGTTVVLF.

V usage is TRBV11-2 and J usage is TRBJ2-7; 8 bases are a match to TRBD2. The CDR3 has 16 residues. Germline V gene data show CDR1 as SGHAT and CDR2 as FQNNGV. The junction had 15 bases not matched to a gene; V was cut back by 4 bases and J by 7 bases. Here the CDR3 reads CASSYGGKTSGGEQYF. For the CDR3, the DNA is TGTGCCAGCAGCTACGGCGGGAAGACCTCGGGAGGGGAGCAGTACTTC.

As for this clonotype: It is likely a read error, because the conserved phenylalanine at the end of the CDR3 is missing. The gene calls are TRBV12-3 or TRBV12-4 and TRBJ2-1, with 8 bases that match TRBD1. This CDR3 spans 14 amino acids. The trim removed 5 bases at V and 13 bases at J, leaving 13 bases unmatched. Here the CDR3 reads CASSDRGRHGEQFI. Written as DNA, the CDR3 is TGTGCCAGCAGTGACAGGGGCCGTCACGGGGAACAGTTCATC.

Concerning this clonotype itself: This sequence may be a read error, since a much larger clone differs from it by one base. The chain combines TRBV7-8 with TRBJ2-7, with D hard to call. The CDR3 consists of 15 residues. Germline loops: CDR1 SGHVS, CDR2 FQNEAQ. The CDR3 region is CASTLAGMGAYEQYF. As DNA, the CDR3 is TGTGCCAGCACCTTAGCCGGAATGGGCGCCTACGAGCAGTACTTC. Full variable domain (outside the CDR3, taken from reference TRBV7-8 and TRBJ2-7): GAGVSQSPRYKVAKRGQDVALRCDPISGHVSLFWYQQALGQGPEFLTYFQNEAQLDKSGLPSDRFFAERPEGSVSTLKIQRTQQEDSAVYLCASTLAGMGAYEQYFGPGTRLTVT.

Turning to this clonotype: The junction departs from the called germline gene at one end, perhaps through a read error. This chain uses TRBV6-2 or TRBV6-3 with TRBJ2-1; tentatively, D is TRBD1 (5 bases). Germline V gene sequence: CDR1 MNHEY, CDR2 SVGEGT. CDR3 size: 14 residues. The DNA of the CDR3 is TGTGCCAGCAGTCGCCAGCAGGGTGTTACTGAGCGGTTCTTC. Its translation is CASSRQQGVTERFF.

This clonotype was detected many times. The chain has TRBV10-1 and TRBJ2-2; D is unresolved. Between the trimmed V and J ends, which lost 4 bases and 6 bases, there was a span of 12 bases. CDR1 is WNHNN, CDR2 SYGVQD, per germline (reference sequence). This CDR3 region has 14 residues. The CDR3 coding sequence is TGCGCCAGCAGTGGCCCCGCGGAACCCGGGGAGCTGTTTTTT. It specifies CASSGPAEPGELFF.

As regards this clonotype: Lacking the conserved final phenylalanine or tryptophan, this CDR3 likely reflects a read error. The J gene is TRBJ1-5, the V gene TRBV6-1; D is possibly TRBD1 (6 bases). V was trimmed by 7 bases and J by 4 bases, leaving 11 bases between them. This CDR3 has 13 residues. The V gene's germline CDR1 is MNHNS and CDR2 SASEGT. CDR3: CASTTQGNQPQHL. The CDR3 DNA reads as TGTGCCAGCACTACACAGGGAAATCAGCCCCAGCATCTT.